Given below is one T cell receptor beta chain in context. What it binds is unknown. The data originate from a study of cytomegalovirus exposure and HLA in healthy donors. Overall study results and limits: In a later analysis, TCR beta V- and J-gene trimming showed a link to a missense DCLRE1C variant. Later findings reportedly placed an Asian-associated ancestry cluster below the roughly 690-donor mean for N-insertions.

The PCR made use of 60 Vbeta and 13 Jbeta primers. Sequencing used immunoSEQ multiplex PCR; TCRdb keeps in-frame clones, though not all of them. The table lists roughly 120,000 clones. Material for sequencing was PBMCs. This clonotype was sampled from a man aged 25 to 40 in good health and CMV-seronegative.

The CDR3 sequence: CASSYPPGTNQETQYF. The CDR3 DNA reads TGTGCCAGCAGTTACCCCCCTGGGACTAACCAAGAGACCCAGTACTTC. This chain links TRBV6-6 with TRBJ2-5, with 7 bases matching TRBD2. V gave up 2 bases and J gave up 0 bases; unmatched junction bases: 6. In germline, CDR1 is MNHNY, CDR2 SVGAGI (reference sequence). The CDR3 is 16 residues long.